This T cell receptor beta chain was recovered during a study of blood T cell repertoires in COVID-19. Profiling relied on immunoSEQ multiplex PCR, and the TCRdb table lists in-frame clones only, not all of them. Of around 25,000 clones in the sample, about 87% are singletons; the top ten hold around 25%. J was trimmed by 5 bases and V by 5 bases; bases with no gene match: 4. This CDR3 contains 14 residues. Germline V lookup: CDR1 SGHRS, CDR2 YFSETQ. The TCR sequence derives from a human donor with active COVID-19. The donor label of this sample is uncertain. Sequenced: peripheral blood. The chain employs TRBV5-1 and TRBJ1-6, with 7 bases fitting TRBD1. The CDR3 coding sequence is TGCGCCAGCAGTCGGGACAGCGATAATTCACCCCTCCACTTT. Translation gives CASSRDSDNSPLHF.